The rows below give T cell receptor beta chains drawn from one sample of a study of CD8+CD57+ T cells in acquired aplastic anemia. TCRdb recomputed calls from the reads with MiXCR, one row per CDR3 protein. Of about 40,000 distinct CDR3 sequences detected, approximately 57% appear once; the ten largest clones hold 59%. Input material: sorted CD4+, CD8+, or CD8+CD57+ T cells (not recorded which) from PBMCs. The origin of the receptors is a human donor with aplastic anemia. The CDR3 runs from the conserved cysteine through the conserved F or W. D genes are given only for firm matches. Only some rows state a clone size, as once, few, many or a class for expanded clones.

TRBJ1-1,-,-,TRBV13,CASSSSPGIDTEAFF,TGTGCCAGCAGCTCATCTCCGGGCATAGACACTGAAGCTTTCTTT
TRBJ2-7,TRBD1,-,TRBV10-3,CAIGQGSYEQYF,TGTGCCATCGGACAGGGTTCCTACGAGCAGTACTTC
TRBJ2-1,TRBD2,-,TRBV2,CASSAPSGGILDEQFF,TGTGCCAGCAGTGCTCCTAGCGGGGGGATTCTCGATGAGCAGTTCTTC
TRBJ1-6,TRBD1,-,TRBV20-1,CSARGDRGSYNSPLHF,TGCAGTGCTAGGGGGGACAGAGGCTCCTATAATTCACCCCTCCACTTT
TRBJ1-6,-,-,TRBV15,CATSNGKTYSPLHF,TGTGCCACCAGCAACGGGAAGACGTATTCACCCCTCCACTTT
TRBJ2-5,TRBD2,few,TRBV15,CATSSSYAGEETQYF,TGTGCCACCAGCAGTAGCTATGCGGGGGAAGAGACCCAGTACTTC
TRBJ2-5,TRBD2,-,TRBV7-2,CASSLPTSGGGTQYF,TGTGCCAGCAGCCTACCGACTAGCGGGGGTGGGACCCAGTACTTC
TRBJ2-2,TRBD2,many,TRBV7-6,CASSTSGGGSSGGELFF,TGTGCCAGCAGCACGAGCGGGGGGGGTTCCTCTGGCGGGGAGCTGTTTTTT
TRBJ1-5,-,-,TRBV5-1,CASSLGDKEGNQPQHF,TGCGCCAGCAGCTTGGGTGACAAGGAAGGCAATCAGCCCCAGCATTTT
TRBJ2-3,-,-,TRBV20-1,CSARTGDTQYF,TGCAGTGCTAGAACGGGAGATACGCAGTATTTT
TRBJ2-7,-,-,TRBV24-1,CATSGGGDGAYEQYF,TGTGCCACCAGTGGAGGGGGTGACGGGGCCTACGAGCAGTACTTC
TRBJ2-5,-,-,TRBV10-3,CAIKEDGETQYF,TGTGCCATCAAAGAGGATGGCGAGACCCAGTACTTC
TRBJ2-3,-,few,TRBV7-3,CASSHPGADTQYF,TGTGCCAGCAGCCACCCTGGCGCAGATACGCAGTATTTT
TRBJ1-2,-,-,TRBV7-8,CASGGDGSLSYGYTF,TGTGCCAGCGGCGGAGACGGGTCCCTCAGCTATGGCTACACCTTC
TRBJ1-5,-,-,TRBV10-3,CAISELSNQPQHF,TGTGCCATCAGTGAACTTAGCAATCAGCCCCAGCATTTT
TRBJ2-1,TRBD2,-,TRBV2,CASHVGTSVYNEQFF,TGTGCCAGTCACGTGGGGACTAGCGTCTACAATGAGCAGTTCTTC
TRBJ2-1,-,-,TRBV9,CASSTSSYNEQFF,TGTGCCAGCAGCACCAGCTCCTACAATGAGCAGTTCTTC
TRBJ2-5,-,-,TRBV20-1,CSANFPETQYF,TGCAGTGCTAACTTCCCAGAGACCCAGTACTTC
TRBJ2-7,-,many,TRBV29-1,CSVVAPGPNHYEQYF,TGCAGCGTTGTTGCCCCGGGGCCCAACCACTACGAGCAGTACTTC
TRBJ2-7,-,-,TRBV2,CASSLDGYEQYF,TGTGCCAGCAGTCTCGACGGCTACGAGCAGTACTTC
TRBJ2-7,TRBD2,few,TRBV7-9,CASSMGTSYHEQYF,TGTGCCAGCAGCATGGGGACTAGTTACCACGAGCAGTACTTC